This passage covers 3 T cell receptor beta chains from one sample sequenced in a study of blood T cell repertoires in COVID-19. Clones were read by immunoSEQ multiplex PCR, and TCRdb kept only the in-frame ones, dropping some. Of 60,000 to 70,000 clones listed, roughly 84% are singletons. The source material was peripheral blood. Every receptor here comes from a man aged 50 to 59 with active COVID-19.

The CDR3 protein is CASSSMGLGGTLHF. CDR3 coding DNA: TGCGCCAGCAGCTCCATGGGCCTGGGAGGGACCCTCCACTTT. The chain recombines TRBV5-1 with TRBJ1-6; D is undetermined. The CDR3 runs 14 residues. Germline V gives CDR1 SGHRS, CDR2 YFSETQ. V lost 3 bases and J 14 bases, leaving 18 bases between the germline ends.

The chain joins TRBV4-1 to TRBJ2-1, with 7 bases matching TRBD2. The CDR3 is made up of 14 amino acids. Germline V gene data show CDR1 as MGHRA and CDR2 as YSYEKL. V trimming: 3 bases; J trimming: 9 bases; junction bases outside the gene matches: 8. The CDR3 spells CASSQTRVAGEQFF. The CDR3 DNA follows: TGCGCCAGCAGCCAGACGCGGGTAGCGGGTGAGCAGTTCTTC.

The CDR3 nucleotides are TGTGCCAGCAGAAGTCCAGACAATGAGCAGTTCTTC. It yields the protein CASRSPDNEQFF. The chain links TRBV11-2 to TRBJ2-1; no clear D gene. V lost 6 bases and J lost 5, with 8 bases in between. The CDR3 totals 12 residues. CDR1 is SGHAT, CDR2 FQNNGV, per germline.